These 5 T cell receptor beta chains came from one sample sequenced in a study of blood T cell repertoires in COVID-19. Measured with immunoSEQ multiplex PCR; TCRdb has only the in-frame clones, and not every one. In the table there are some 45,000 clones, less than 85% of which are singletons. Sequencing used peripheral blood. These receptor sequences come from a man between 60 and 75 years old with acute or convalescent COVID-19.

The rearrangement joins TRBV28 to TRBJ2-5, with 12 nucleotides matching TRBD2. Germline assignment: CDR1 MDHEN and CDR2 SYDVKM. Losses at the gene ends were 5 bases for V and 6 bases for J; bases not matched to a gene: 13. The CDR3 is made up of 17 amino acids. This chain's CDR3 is CASSPWTSGEVLQTQYF. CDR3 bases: TGTGCCAGCAGTCCGTGGACTAGCGGGGAGGTGCTGCAGACCCAGTACTTC.

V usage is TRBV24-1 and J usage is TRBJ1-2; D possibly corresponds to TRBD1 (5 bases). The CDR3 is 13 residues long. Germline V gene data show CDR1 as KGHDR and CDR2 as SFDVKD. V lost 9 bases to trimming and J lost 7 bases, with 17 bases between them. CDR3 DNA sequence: TGTGCCACCGCGGGGCGCGACCCAGGTGGCTACACCTTC. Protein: CATAGRDPGGYTF.

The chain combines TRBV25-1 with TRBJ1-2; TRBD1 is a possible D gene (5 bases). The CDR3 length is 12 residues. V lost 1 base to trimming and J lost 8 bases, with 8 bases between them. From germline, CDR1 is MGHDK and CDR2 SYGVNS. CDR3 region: CASSESGYGYTF. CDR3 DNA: TGTGCCAGCAGTGAATCAGGGTACGGCTACACCTTC.

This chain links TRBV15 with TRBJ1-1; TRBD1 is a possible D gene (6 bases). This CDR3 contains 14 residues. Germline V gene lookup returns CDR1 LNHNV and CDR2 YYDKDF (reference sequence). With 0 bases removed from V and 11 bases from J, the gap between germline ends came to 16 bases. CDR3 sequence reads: CATSREEGTRGAFF. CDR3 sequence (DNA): TGTGCCACCAGCAGAGAAGAGGGTACAAGGGGGGCTTTCTTT.

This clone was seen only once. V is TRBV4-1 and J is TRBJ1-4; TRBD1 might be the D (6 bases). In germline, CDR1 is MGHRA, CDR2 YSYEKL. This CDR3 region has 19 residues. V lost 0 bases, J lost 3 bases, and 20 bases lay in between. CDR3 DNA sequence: TGCGCCAGCAGCCAAGAATGGGAGGGGGAGTTGGGAGCTAATGAAAAACTGTTTTTT. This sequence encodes CASSQEWEGELGANEKLFF.